A selection of T cell receptor beta chains follows, all from one sample in a study of T-cell reconstitution after alpha-beta-depleted transplantation in children. TCRdb analysed the PCR reads with MiXCR anew, one entry per CDR3 protein. Seen here are about 640,000 distinct CDR3 sequences, approximately 16% observed once, and the top ten hold 0.85% to 1.3%. The specimen was PBMCs from the stem cell graft donor, collected from the stem cell graft. These receptors were obtained from a human donor who donated a stem cell graft to a child with acute myeloid leukemia. CDR3s include the opening cysteine and the closing phenylalanine or tryptophan. D genes are given only for firm matches. Clone size is not always given. Where it is, it says once, few, many or a class for expanded clones.

v_gene,abundance,j_gene,d_gene,CDR3nt,CDR3aa
TRBV28,-,TRBJ1-2,-,TGTGCCAGCAGCACCCCGGGGAAGATCTATGGCTACACCTTC,CASSTPGKIYGYTF
TRBV20-1,many,TRBJ1-5,-,TGCAGTGCTAGATTGGGCCAGCTCCAGCCCCAGCATTTT,CSARLGQLQPQHF
TRBV7-2,few,TRBJ1-2,-,TGTGCCAGCAGCCGATCTCAGAGCGGCTACACCTTC,CASSRSQSGYTF
TRBV20-1,many,TRBJ2-3,TRBD1,TGCAGTGCCCCCACTTCGACAGGGCCAGATACGCAGTATTTT,CSAPTSTGPDTQYF
TRBV10-1,few,TRBJ2-6,TRBD1,TGCGCCAGCAGTGACGGGGACAGGGGGCAATTTGGGGCCAACGTCCTGACTTTC,CASSDGDRGQFGANVLTF
TRBV4-3,many,TRBJ1-5,-,TGCGCCAGCAGCCAATGGGTAGATAGCAATCAGCCCCAGCATTTT,CASSQWVDSNQPQHF
TRBV5-6,-,TRBJ1-5,-,TGTGCCAGCAGCTTGGGGGGGGGTTGGGTCAATCAGCCCCAGCATTTT,CASSLGGGWVNQPQHF
TRBV20-1,many,TRBJ1-5,TRBD1,TGCAGTGCCCTCAGACAGGGAGGTCAGCCCCAGCATTTT,CSALRQGGQPQHF
TRBV28,-,TRBJ1-2,-,TGTGCCAGCAACCCCGGGACAACGAACTATGGCTACACCTTC,CASNPGTTNYGYTF
TRBV4-2,few,TRBJ2-3,-,TGTGCCAGCAGCCAAGGTCAGGTCGGCGGGGACACAGATACGCAGTATTTT,CASSQGQVGGDTDTQYF
TRBV7-3,few,TRBJ2-5,-,TGTGCCAGCAGCTCCTCAGGGGGGGAAGAGACCCAGTACTTC,CASSSSGGEETQYF
TRBV29-1,many,TRBJ2-1,TRBD2,TGCAGCGTGCGACTAGCGGGGGGAAGCGATGAGCAGTTCTTC,CSVRLAGGSDEQFF
TRBV12-3/TRBV12-4,many,TRBJ1-1,TRBD1,TGTGCCAGCAGCCGAGGGGGCAGGGGGAGGAACACTGAAGCTTTCTTT,CASSRGGRGRNTEAFF
TRBV11-1,-,TRBJ1-2,TRBD1,TGTGCCAGCAGCTTAGCGACAGGGGGCTGGTTGGGGAATGGCTACACCTTC,CASSLATGGWLGNGYTF
TRBV29-1,many,TRBJ2-3,TRBD2,TGCAGCGTAGGAGGAGCGGGGGCAACAGATACGCAGTATTTT,CSVGGAGATDTQYF
TRBV20-1,many,TRBJ1-2,-,TGCAGTGCCCAACGCCCCGGGGCAGGTCGGAGGAATGGCTACACCTTC,CSAQRPGAGRRNGYTF
TRBV5-1,many,TRBJ1-1,-,TGCGCCAGCAGCTTGGCCGGCAGTTCGAACACTGAAGCTTTCTTT,CASSLAGSSNTEAFF
TRBV20-1,-,TRBJ2-7,-,TGCAGTGCTAGAGGGCCTGGAAGCTCCTACGAGCAGTACTTC,CSARGPGSSYEQYF
TRBV20-1,-,TRBJ2-7,TRBD2,TGCAGTGCTTTGACTAGCGGGGACTACGAGCAGTACTTC,CSALTSGDYEQYF
TRBV28,-,TRBJ1-1,TRBD1,TGTGCCAGCAGTGTCCCGGGACAGGGGAAAACTGAAGCTTTCTTT,CASSVPGQGKTEAFF
TRBV29-1,many,TRBJ1-2,-,TGCAGCGTTGTTGGGGGAAACGCTAACTATGGCTACACCTTC,CSVVGGNANYGYTF
TRBV4-3,-,TRBJ1-1,-,TGCGCCAGCAGCCAGATTTACTACAGGGACACTGAAGCTTTCTTT,CASSQIYYRDTEAFF
TRBV29-1,many,TRBJ1-2,TRBD1,TGCAGCGCCACAGGGGACCCCTATGGCTACACCTTC,CSATGDPYGYTF
TRBV28,-,TRBJ2-5,-,TGTGCCAGCACCACACCCGGGGGCGGGAAAGAGACCCAGTACTTC,CASTTPGGGKETQYF
TRBV7-2,many,TRBJ2-7,-,TGTGCCAGCAGCTTAGCCTCACAGGGCTCCTACGAGCAGTACTTC,CASSLASQGSYEQYF
TRBV15,many,TRBJ2-1,TRBD2,TGTGCCACCAGCAGTCTCCCGACTAGCGGGGGAGACTCCTACAATGAGCAGTTCTTC,CATSSLPTSGGDSYNEQFF
TRBV6-5,many,TRBJ1-4,-,TGTGCCAGCAGTTCCGGCAGGGGTGGGGAAAAACTGTTTTTT,CASSSGRGGEKLFF
TRBV5-1,many,TRBJ2-1,TRBD1,TGCGCCAGCAGCTCCGGGACAGGGGCCTACAATGAGCAGTTCTTC,CASSSGTGAYNEQFF
TRBV13,-,TRBJ1-6,-,TGTGCCAGCAGCTTAGGGACAGGCTCCTATAATTCACCCCTCCACTTT,CASSLGTGSYNSPLHF
TRBV18,-,TRBJ2-3,-,TGTGCCAGCTCACCACGGGGGGAAGGAACGCAGTATTTT,CASSPRGEGTQYF